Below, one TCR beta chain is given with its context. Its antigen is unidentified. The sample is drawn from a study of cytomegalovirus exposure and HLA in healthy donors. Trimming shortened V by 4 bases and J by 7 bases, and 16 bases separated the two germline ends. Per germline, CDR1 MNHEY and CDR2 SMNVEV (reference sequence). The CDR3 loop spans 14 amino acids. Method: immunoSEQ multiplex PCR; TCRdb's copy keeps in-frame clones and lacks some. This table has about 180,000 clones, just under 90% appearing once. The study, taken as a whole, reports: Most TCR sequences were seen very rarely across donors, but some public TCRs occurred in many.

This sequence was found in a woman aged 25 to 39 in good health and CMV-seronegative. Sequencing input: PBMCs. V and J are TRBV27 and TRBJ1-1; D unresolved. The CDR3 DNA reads TGTGCCAGCAGTTCCCGTGGCCCCGGAGGTGAAGCTTTCTTT. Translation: CASSSRGPGGEAFF.